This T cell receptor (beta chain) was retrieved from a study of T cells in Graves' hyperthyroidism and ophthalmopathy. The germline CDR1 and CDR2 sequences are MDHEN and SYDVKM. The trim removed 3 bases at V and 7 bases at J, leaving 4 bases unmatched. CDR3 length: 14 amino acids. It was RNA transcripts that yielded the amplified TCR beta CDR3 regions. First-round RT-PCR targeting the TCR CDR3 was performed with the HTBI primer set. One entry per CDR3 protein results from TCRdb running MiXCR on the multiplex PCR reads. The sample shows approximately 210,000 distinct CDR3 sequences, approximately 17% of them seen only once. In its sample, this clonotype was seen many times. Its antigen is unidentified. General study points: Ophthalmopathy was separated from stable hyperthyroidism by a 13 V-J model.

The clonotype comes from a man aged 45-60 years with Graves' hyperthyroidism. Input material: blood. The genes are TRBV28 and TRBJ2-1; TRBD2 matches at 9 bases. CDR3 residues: CASSFSGRVNEQFF. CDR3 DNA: TGTGCCAGCAGTTTTAGCGGGAGAGTTAATGAGCAGTTCTTC.